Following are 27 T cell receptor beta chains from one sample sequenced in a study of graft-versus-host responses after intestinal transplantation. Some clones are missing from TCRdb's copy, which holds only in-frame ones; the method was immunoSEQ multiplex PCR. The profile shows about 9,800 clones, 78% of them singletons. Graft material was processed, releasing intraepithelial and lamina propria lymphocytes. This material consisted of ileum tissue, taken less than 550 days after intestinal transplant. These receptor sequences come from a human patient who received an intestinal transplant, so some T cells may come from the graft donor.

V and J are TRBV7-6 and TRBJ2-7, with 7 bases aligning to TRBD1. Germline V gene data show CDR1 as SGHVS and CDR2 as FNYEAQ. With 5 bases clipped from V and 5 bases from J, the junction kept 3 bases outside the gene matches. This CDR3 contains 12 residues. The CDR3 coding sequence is TGTGCCAGCAGCCAGACAGGGAACGAGCAGTACTTC. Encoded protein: CASSQTGNEQYF. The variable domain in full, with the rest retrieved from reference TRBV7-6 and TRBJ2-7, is GAGVSQSPRYKVTKRGQDVALRCDPISGHVSLYWYRQALGQGPEFLTYFNYEAQQDKSGLPNDRFSAERPEGSISTLTIQRTEQRDSAMYRCASSQTGNEQYFGPGTRLTVT.

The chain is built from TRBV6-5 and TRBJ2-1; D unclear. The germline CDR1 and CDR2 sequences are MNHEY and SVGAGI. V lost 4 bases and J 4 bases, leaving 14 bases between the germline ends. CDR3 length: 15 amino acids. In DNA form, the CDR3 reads TGTGCCAGCAGTTTCGACTCCCCTCAGTACAATGAGCAGTTCTTC. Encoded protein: CASSFDSPQYNEQFF.

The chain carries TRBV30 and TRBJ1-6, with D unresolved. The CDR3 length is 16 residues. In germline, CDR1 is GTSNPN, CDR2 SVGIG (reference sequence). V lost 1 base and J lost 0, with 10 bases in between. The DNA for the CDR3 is TGTGCCTGGAGTGGTACCTCAGGCTCCTATAATTCACCCCTCCACTTT. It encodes CAWSGTSGSYNSPLHF.

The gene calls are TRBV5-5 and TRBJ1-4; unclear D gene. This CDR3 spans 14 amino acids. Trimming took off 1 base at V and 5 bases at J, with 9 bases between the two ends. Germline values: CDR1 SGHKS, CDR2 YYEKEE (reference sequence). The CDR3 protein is CASSLSGRNEKLFF. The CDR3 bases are TGTGCCAGCAGCTTGTCGGGCAGGAATGAAAAACTGTTTTTT. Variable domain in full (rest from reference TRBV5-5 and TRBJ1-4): DAGVTQSPTHLIKTRGQQVTLRCSPISGHKSVSWYQQVLGQGPQFIFQYYEKEERGRGNFPDRFSARQFPNYSSELNVNALLLGDSALYLCASSLSGRNEKLFFGSGTQLSVL.

Here the CDR3 DNA reads TGTGCCAGCAGCTTAGGGACAGATGGCTACACCTTC. It is translated as CASSLGTDGYTF. V usage is TRBV7-9 and J usage is TRBJ1-2; TRBD1 is a possible D gene (6 bases). The CDR3 has 12 amino acids. Germline CDR1 reads SEHNR; CDR2 reads FQNEAQ (reference sequence). Trimming removed 1 base from V and 6 bases from J, with 6 bases in between.

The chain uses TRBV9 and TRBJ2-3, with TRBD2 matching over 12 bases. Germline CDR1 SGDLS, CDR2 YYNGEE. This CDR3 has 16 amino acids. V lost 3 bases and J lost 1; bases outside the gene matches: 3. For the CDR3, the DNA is TGTGCCAGCAGCGCCCGACTAGCGGGAGGCACAGATACGCAGTATTTT. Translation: CASSARLAGGTDTQYF.

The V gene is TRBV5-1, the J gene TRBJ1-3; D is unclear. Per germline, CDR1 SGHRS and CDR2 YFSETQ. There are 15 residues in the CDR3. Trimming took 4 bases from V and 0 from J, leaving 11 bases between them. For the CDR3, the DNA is TGCGCCAGCAGCCCGGACGGGGTCTCTGGAAACACCATATATTTT. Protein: CASSPDGVSGNTIYF. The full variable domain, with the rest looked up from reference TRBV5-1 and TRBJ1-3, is KAGVTQTPRYLIKTRGQQVTLSCSPISGHRSVSWYQQTPGQGLQFLFEYFSETQRNKGNFPGRFSGRQFSNSRSEMNVSTLELGDSALYLCASSPDGVSGNTIYFGEGSWLTVV.

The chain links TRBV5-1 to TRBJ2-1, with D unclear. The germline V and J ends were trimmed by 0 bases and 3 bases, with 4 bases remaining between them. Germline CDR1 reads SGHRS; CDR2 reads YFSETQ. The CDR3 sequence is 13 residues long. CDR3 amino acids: CASSLVSYNEQFF. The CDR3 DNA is TGCGCCAGCAGCTTGGTTAGCTACAATGAGCAGTTCTTC. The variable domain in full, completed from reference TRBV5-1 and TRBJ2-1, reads KAGVTQTPRYLIKTRGQQVTLSCSPISGHRSVSWYQQTPGQGLQFLFEYFSETQRNKGNFPGRFSGRQFSNSRSEMNVSTLELGDSALYLCASSLVSYNEQFFGPGTRLTVL.

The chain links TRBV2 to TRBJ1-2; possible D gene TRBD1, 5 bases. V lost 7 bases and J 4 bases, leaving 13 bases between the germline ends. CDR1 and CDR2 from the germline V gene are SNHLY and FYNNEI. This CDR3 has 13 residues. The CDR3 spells CASMGVEAYGYTF. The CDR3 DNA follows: TGTGCCAGCATGGGGGTAGAGGCCTATGGCTACACCTTC.

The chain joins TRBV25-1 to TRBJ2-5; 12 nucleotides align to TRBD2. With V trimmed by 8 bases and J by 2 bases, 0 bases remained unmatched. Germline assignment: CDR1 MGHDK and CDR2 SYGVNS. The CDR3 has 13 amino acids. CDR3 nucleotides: TGTGCCAGCGGGACTAGCGGGCAAGAGACCCAGTACTTC. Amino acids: CASGTSGQETQYF.

CDR3 DNA: TGCGCCAGCACACAAAACTACAATGAGCAGTTCTTC. Amino acids: CASTQNYNEQFF. J is TRBJ2-1 and V is TRBV5-1; D not resolved. The length of the CDR3 is 12 residues. Per the germline V gene, CDR1 is SGHRS and CDR2 is YFSETQ. V shed 6 bases and J shed 3 bases, with 7 bases lying between them.

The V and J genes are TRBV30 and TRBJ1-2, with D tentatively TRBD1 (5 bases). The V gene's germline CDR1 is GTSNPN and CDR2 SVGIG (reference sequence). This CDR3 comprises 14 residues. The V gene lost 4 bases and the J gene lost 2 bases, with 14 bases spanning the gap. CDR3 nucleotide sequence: TGTGCCTGGACCCGCGACGGGGGGAACTATGGCTACACCTTC. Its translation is CAWTRDGGNYGYTF.

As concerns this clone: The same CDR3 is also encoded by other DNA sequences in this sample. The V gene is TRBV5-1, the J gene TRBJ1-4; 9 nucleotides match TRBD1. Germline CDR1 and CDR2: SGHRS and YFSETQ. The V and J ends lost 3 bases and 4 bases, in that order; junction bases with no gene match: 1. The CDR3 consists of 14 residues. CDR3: CASSSGQGNEKLFF. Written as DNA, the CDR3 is TGCGCCAGCAGCTCGGGACAGGGTAATGAAAAACTGTTTTTT. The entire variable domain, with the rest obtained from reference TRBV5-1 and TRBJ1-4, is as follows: KAGVTQTPRYLIKTRGQQVTLSCSPISGHRSVSWYQQTPGQGLQFLFEYFSETQRNKGNFPGRFSGRQFSNSRSEMNVSTLELGDSALYLCASSSGQGNEKLFFGSGTQLSVL.

DNA for the CDR3: TGTGCCAGCAGCTTGCAATCCTGGAGTGAAAAACTGTTTTTT. Its translation: CASSLQSWSEKLFF. This rearrangement joins TRBV5-6 to TRBJ1-4; no clear D gene. CDR3 size: 14 residues. V shed 1 base and J shed 7 bases, with 11 bases lying between them. Looked up from germline, CDR1 is SGHDT and CDR2 is YYEEEE.

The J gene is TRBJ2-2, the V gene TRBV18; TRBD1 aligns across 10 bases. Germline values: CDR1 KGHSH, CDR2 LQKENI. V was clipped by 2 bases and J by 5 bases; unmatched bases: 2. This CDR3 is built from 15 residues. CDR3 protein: CASSPDRGPTGELFF. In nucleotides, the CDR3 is TGTGCCAGCTCACCAGACAGGGGGCCGACCGGGGAGCTGTTTTTT.

The CDR3 DNA follows: TGTGCCTGGAGTACCGGGGCAGGTAACACTGAAGCTTTCTTT. Protein: CAWSTGAGNTEAFF. The gene calls are TRBV30 and TRBJ1-1; D is possibly TRBD1 (5 bases). The germline CDR1 and CDR2 sequences are GTSNPN and SVGIG (reference sequence). CDR3 length equals 14 residues. The ends were cut back, 2 bases at V and 2 bases at J, with 12 bases in the middle.

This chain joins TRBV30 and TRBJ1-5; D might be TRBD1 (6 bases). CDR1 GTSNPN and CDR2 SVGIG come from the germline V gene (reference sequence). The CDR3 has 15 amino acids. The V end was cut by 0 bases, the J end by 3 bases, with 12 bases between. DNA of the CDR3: TGTGCCTGGAGTGTGCCAGGACAGTCCAATCAGCCCCAGCATTTT. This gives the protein CAWSVPGQSNQPQHF.

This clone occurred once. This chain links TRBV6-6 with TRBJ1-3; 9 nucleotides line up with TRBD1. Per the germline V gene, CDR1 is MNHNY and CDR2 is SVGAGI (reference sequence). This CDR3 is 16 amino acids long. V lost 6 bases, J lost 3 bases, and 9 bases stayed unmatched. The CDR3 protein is CASRYHTGGGGNTIYF. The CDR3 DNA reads TGTGCCAGCAGATATCATACAGGGGGCGGTGGAAACACCATATATTTT.

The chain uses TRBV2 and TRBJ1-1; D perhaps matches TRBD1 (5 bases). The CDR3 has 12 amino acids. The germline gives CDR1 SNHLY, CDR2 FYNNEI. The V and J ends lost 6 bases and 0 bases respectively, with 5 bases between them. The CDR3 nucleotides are TGTGCCAGCAGGGGACTGAACACTGAAGCTTTCTTT. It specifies CASRGLNTEAFF.

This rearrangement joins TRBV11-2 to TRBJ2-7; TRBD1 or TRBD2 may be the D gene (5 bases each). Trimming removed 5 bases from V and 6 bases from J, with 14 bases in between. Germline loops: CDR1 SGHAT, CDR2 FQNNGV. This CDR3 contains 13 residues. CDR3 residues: CASSTGTSGEQYF. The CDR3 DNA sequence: TGTGCCAGCAGCACCGGGACCTCTGGCGAGCAGTACTTC. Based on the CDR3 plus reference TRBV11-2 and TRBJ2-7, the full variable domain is EAGVAQSPRYKIIEKRQSVAFWCNPISGHATLYWYQQILGQGPKLLIQFQNNGVVDDSQLPKDRFSAERLKGVDSTLKIQPAKLEDSAVYLCASSTGTSGEQYFGPGTRLTVT.

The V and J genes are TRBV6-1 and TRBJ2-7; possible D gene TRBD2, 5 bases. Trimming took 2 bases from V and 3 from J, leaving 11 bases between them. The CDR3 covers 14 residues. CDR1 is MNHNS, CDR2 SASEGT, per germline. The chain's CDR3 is CASSEQGRDYEQYF. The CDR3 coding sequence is TGTGCCAGCAGTGAACAAGGCCGGGACTACGAGCAGTACTTC.

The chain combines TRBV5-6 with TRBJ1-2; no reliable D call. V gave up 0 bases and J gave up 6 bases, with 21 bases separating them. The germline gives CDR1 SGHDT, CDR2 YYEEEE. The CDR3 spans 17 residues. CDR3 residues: CASSLAGSPEILHGYTF. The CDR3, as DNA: TGTGCCAGCAGCTTGGCAGGCAGCCCGGAGATATTACATGGCTACACCTTC.

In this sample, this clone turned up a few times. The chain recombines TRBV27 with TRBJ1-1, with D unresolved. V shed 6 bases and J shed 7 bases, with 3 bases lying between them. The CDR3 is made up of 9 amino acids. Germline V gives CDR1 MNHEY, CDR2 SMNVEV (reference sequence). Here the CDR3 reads CASRFEAFF. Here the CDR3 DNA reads TGTGCCAGCAGATTTGAAGCTTTCTTT.

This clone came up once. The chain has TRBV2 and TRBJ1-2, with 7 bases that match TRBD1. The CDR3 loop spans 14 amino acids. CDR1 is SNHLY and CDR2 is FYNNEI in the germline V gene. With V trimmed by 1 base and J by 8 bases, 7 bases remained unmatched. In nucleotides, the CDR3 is TGTGCCAGCAGTGAAGAACAGGGGTATAGAGGCTACACCTTC. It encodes CASSEEQGYRGYTF.

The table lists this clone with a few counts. This chain's CDR3 is CASSKQGPYNQPQHF. The DNA of the CDR3 is TGTGCCAGTAGTAAACAGGGACCCTACAATCAGCCCCAGCATTTT. The chain has TRBV19 and TRBJ1-5, with a possible D match to TRBD1 (6 bases). Germline V lookup: CDR1 LNHDA, CDR2 SQIVND (reference sequence). Trimming stripped 4 bases from V and 3 bases from J, with 13 bases between. This CDR3 has 15 residues.

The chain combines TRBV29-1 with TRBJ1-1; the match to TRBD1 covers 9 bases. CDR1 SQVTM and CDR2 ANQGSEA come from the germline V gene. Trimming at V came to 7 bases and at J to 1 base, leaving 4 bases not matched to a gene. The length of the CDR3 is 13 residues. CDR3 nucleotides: TGCAGCGCTACGACAGGGGGGAACACTGAAGCTTTCTTT. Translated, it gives CSATTGGNTEAFF.

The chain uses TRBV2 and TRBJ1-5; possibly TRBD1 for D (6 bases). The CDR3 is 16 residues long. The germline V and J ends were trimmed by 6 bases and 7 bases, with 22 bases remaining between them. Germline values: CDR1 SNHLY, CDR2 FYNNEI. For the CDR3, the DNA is TGTGCCAGCAGGGGGGGCCCGGGGGCGTCTAGACAGCCCCAGCATTTT. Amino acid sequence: CASRGGPGASRQPQHF.